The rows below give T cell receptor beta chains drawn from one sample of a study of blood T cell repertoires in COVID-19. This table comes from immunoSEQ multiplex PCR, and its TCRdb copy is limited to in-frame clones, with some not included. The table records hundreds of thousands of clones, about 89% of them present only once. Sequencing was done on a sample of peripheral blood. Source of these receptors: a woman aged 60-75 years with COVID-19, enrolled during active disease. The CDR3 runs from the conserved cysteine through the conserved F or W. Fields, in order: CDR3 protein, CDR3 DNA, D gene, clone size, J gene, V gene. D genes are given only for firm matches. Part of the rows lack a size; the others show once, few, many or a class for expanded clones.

cdr3_aa: CASNTGGNSPLHF; cdr3_nt: TGCGCCAGCAATACAGGGGGAAATTCACCCCTCCACTTT; d_call: TRBD1; clone_size: once; j_call: TRBJ1-6; v_call: TRBV5-1
cdr3_aa: CASSLTADTEAFF; cdr3_nt: TGCGCCAGCAGCTTGACGGCGGACACTGAAGCTTTCTTT; d_call: -; clone_size: -; j_call: TRBJ1-1; v_call: TRBV5-1
cdr3_aa: CASSYSPSGVINYEQYF; cdr3_nt: TGTGCCAGCAGTTACTCGCCTAGCGGGGTCATAAACTACGAGCAGTACTTC; d_call: TRBD2; clone_size: -; j_call: TRBJ2-7; v_call: TRBV6-2/TRBV6-3
cdr3_aa: CASSLRWGATNEKLFF; cdr3_nt: TGTGCCAGCAGTTTGCGGTGGGGGGCAACTAATGAAAAACTGTTTTTT; d_call: -; clone_size: -; j_call: TRBJ1-4; v_call: TRBV27
cdr3_aa: CASTGQVRSYNEQFF; cdr3_nt: TGTGCCAGCACTGGACAGGTTCGCTCCTACAATGAGCAGTTCTTC; d_call: TRBD1; clone_size: -; j_call: TRBJ2-1; v_call: TRBV28
cdr3_aa: CAWFREGSYEQYF; cdr3_nt: TGTGCCTGGTTCAGGGAGGGCTCCTACGAGCAGTACTTC; d_call: TRBD2; clone_size: -; j_call: TRBJ2-7; v_call: TRBV30
cdr3_aa: CASSKTDTIWGYTF; cdr3_nt: TGTGCCAGCAGTAAGACAGATACTATATGGGGCTACACCTTC; d_call: -; clone_size: -; j_call: TRBJ1-2; v_call: TRBV6-5
cdr3_aa: CASSSQAPRAEQYF; cdr3_nt: TGCGCCAGCAGCTCTCAAGCCCCCAGGGCCGAGCAGTACTTC; d_call: -; clone_size: -; j_call: TRBJ2-7; v_call: TRBV5-1
cdr3_aa: CASSPFPQHF; cdr3_nt: TGCGCCAGCAGTCCATTTCCCCAGCATTTT; d_call: -; clone_size: -; j_call: TRBJ1-5; v_call: TRBV23-1
cdr3_aa: CASSPRIGGGAFYNEQFF; cdr3_nt: TGTGCCAGCTCACCAAGGATCGGAGGCGGGGCGTTCTACAATGAGCAGTTCTTC; d_call: -; clone_size: -; j_call: TRBJ2-1; v_call: TRBV18
cdr3_aa: CAGTTGYYGYTF; cdr3_nt: TGTGCCGGAACAACAGGGTACTATGGCTACACCTTC; d_call: -; clone_size: -; j_call: TRBJ1-2; v_call: TRBV19
cdr3_aa: CASSGTGGRAEAFF; cdr3_nt: TGTGCCAGCAGTGGGACAGGGGGCCGCGCTGAAGCTTTCTTT; d_call: TRBD1; clone_size: -; j_call: TRBJ1-1; v_call: TRBV28
cdr3_aa: CASSPGSNQPQHF; cdr3_nt: TGTGCCAGTAGTCCAGGTTCGAATCAGCCCCAGCATTTT; d_call: -; clone_size: once; j_call: TRBJ1-5; v_call: TRBV19
cdr3_aa: CASSPRRASGSSSTDTQYF; cdr3_nt: TGCGCCAGCAGCCCCCGGAGGGCTAGCGGGTCCTCTAGCACAGATACGCAGTATTTT; d_call: TRBD2; clone_size: -; j_call: TRBJ2-3; v_call: TRBV5-1
cdr3_aa: CASSLAGGSTEAFF; cdr3_nt: TGTGCCAGCAGCTTAGCGGGGGGTAGTACTGAAGCTTTCTTT; d_call: -; clone_size: -; j_call: TRBJ1-1; v_call: TRBV7-2
cdr3_aa: CATCPGTGEAYNEQFF; cdr3_nt: TGTGCCACCTGTCCCGGGACAGGGGAGGCGTACAATGAGCAGTTCTTC; d_call: TRBD1; clone_size: few; j_call: TRBJ2-1; v_call: TRBV10-3
cdr3_aa: CAISTTANSPLHF; cdr3_nt: TGTGCCATCTCGACAACGGCTAATTCACCCCTCCACTTT; d_call: -; clone_size: -; j_call: TRBJ1-6; v_call: TRBV6-5
cdr3_aa: CASSYSRWGGSYEQYF; cdr3_nt: TGTGCCAGCAGTTACTCGAGGTGGGGGGGCTCCTACGAGCAGTACTTC; d_call: TRBD2; clone_size: -; j_call: TRBJ2-7; v_call: TRBV6-5
cdr3_aa: CASSRDRPRSWNEKLFF; cdr3_nt: TGTGCCAGCAGTCGCGACAGGCCCCGCTCATGGAATGAAAAACTGTTTTTT; d_call: -; clone_size: -; j_call: TRBJ1-4; v_call: TRBV2
cdr3_aa: CASSVEGAGVDTQYF; cdr3_nt: TGTGCCAGCAGCGTCGAGGGGGCCGGAGTAGATACGCAGTATTTT; d_call: TRBD1; clone_size: -; j_call: TRBJ2-3; v_call: TRBV9
cdr3_aa: CATSRDRDGELFF; cdr3_nt: TGTGCCACCAGCAGAGATCGGGACGGGGAGCTGTTTTTT; d_call: -; clone_size: -; j_call: TRBJ2-2; v_call: TRBV15
cdr3_aa: CASSIGRQGNEKLFF; cdr3_nt: TGTGCCAGTAGTATAGGGCGACAGGGCAATGAAAAACTGTTTTTT; d_call: TRBD1; clone_size: -; j_call: TRBJ1-4; v_call: TRBV19
cdr3_aa: CASSEDRVAGNEQFF; cdr3_nt: TGTGCCAGCAGCGAGGACAGGGTAGCAGGCAATGAGCAGTTCTTC; d_call: TRBD1; clone_size: -; j_call: TRBJ2-1; v_call: TRBV6-6
cdr3_aa: CASSFTGISGNTIYF; cdr3_nt: TGTGCCAGCTCATTTACAGGTATCTCTGGAAACACCATATATTTT; d_call: -; clone_size: -; j_call: TRBJ1-3; v_call: TRBV18
cdr3_aa: CASSPQRGAHNEQFF; cdr3_nt: TGTGCCAGCAGTCCCCAGCGGGGGGCCCACAATGAGCAGTTCTTC; d_call: TRBD2; clone_size: -; j_call: TRBJ2-1; v_call: TRBV27
cdr3_aa: CARSLGTGGHPCYGYTF; cdr3_nt: TGTGCCAGAAGCTTGGGCACAGGGGGCCACCCCTGCTATGGCTACACCTTC; d_call: TRBD1; clone_size: once; j_call: TRBJ1-2; v_call: TRBV5-3
cdr3_aa: CASSGSTGGRETQYF; cdr3_nt: TGCGCCAGCAGCGGGTCGACAGGGGGGAGGGAGACCCAGTACTTC; d_call: TRBD1; clone_size: -; j_call: TRBJ2-5; v_call: TRBV5-1
cdr3_aa: CASRGAGGGYGYTF; cdr3_nt: TGTGCCAGCAGAGGGGCAGGGGGCGGCTATGGCTACACCTTC; d_call: TRBD1; clone_size: -; j_call: TRBJ1-2; v_call: TRBV6-5
cdr3_aa: CASSVGRGAGPNEQFF; cdr3_nt: TGTGCCAGCAGCGTAGGTCGAGGAGCGGGGCCCAATGAGCAGTTCTTC; d_call: TRBD2; clone_size: -; j_call: TRBJ2-1; v_call: TRBV9
cdr3_aa: CASSALPSGGELFF; cdr3_nt: TGTGCCAGCAGTGCCTTACCTAGCGGGGGGGAACTGTTCTTC; d_call: TRBD2; clone_size: -; j_call: TRBJ2-1; v_call: TRBV6-4
cdr3_aa: CASSLAGSTGELFF; cdr3_nt: TGTGCCAGCAGTTTAGCGGGTTCGACCGGGGAGCTGTTTTTT; d_call: -; clone_size: -; j_call: TRBJ2-2; v_call: TRBV28
cdr3_aa: CASSLAGLAVQETQYF; cdr3_nt: TGTGCCAGCAGCTTAGCTGGACTAGCGGTGCAAGAGACCCAGTACTTC; d_call: TRBD2; clone_size: -; j_call: TRBJ2-5; v_call: TRBV7-9
cdr3_aa: CASSEPPGQGGGYTF; cdr3_nt: TGTGCCAGCAGTGAGCCCCCGGGACAGGGCGGCGGCTACACCTTC; d_call: TRBD1; clone_size: -; j_call: TRBJ1-2; v_call: TRBV28
cdr3_aa: CSATTGAEAFF; cdr3_nt: TGCAGCGCGACGACAGGGGCTGAAGCTTTCTTT; d_call: TRBD1; clone_size: -; j_call: TRBJ1-1; v_call: TRBV29-1
cdr3_aa: CASSLPAGYNEQFF; cdr3_nt: TGTGCCAGCAGCTTGCCGGCGGGATACAATGAGCAGTTCTTC; d_call: -; clone_size: -; j_call: TRBJ2-1; v_call: TRBV5-4
cdr3_aa: CASRQGFGYNEQFF; cdr3_nt: TGCGCCAGCAGGCAGGGATTCGGCTACAATGAGCAGTTCTTC; d_call: -; clone_size: -; j_call: TRBJ2-1; v_call: TRBV5-1
cdr3_aa: CASSEGQGTTLNNEQFF; cdr3_nt: TGTGCCAGCAGCGAAGGACAGGGAACAACCCTTAACAATGAGCAGTTCTTC; d_call: TRBD1; clone_size: -; j_call: TRBJ2-1; v_call: TRBV4-2
cdr3_aa: CASSSRTSGGSGNEQFF; cdr3_nt: TGTGCCAGTAGTTCTCGGACTAGCGGGGGGTCGGGCAATGAGCAGTTCTTC; d_call: TRBD2; clone_size: -; j_call: TRBJ2-1; v_call: TRBV19